One sample yielded the 19 T cell receptor beta chains listed below, sequenced in a study of breast tumors, draining lymph nodes, adjacent tissues. In TCRdb, the multiplex PCR reads were re-called with MiXCR into one record per CDR3 protein. The table shows about 60,000 distinct CDR3 sequences, with roughly 59% occurring only once. The specimen sequenced was breast tumor tissue. These receptor sequences come from a female donor with breast cancer. Some clones in this sample may be carry-over from other donors' samples.

This clonotype was detected ten times or more. This chain joins TRBV11-2 and TRBJ2-3; the match to TRBD1 covers 7 bases. CDR1 and CDR2 from the germline V gene are SGHAT and FQNNGV. The V segment lost 5 bases and the J segment 2 bases; nucleotides outside the gene matches: 10. This CDR3 spans 16 amino acids. The CDR3 here is CASSPLGTANTDTQYF. The CDR3 DNA sequence: TGTGCCAGCAGCCCTCTCGGGACAGCCAACACAGATACGCAGTATTTT.

This clonotype is classed as medium-sized. The chain carries TRBV5-6 and TRBJ2-2; 10 nucleotides align to TRBD1. Germline assignment: CDR1 SGHDT and CDR2 YYEEEE. This CDR3 has 14 residues. J was trimmed by 4 bases and V by 4 bases; bases with no gene match: 1. The CDR3 bases are TGTGCCAGCAGCCGGACAGGGGGCACCGGGGAGCTGTTTTTT. This codes for CASSRTGGTGELFF.

This clonotype was counted many times. With a much larger clone just one base away, this may be a read error. The chain recombines TRBV6-2 or TRBV6-3 with TRBJ1-1; D gene ambiguous. Trimming removed 5 bases from V and 1 base from J, with 11 bases in between. The CDR3 consists of 14 residues. Germline V gene lookup returns CDR1 MNHEY and CDR2 SVGEGT. For the CDR3, the DNA is TGTGCCAGCAGTCCCGGATGGGGGAACACTGAAGCTTTCTTT. It encodes CASSPGWGNTEAFF.

The rearrangement links TRBV20-1 to TRBJ2-5, with a weak D call TRBD1 (6 bases). V was pared by 5 bases and J by 4 bases, with 20 bases between. CDR1 DFQATT and CDR2 SNEGSKA come from the germline V gene (reference sequence). This CDR3 spans 15 amino acids. CDR3 loop: CSAYETGNPTETQYF. CDR3 sequence (DNA): TGCAGTGCTTATGAGACAGGAAATCCAACAGAGACCCAGTACTTC.

The CDR3 is CASSAQTGRSPLHF. In DNA form, the CDR3 reads TGTGCCAGCAGCGCACAGACAGGAAGGTCACCCCTCCACTTT. The chain combines TRBV5-8 with TRBJ1-6, with D possibly matching TRBD1 (6 bases). The CDR3 loop spans 14 amino acids. CDR1 is SGHTS, CDR2 YDEGEE, per germline. Trimming stripped 4 bases from V and 10 bases from J, with 15 bases between. The full variable domain, in which reference TRBV5-8 and TRBJ1-6 provide the parts outside the CDR3, is EAGVTQSPTHLIKTRGQQATLRCSPISGHTSVYWYQQALGLGLQFLLWYDEGEERNRGNFPPRFSGRQFPNYSSELNVNALELEDSALYLCASSAQTGRSPLHFGNGTRLTVT.

By share, this clonotype counts as medium-sized. The chain has TRBV24-1 and TRBJ2-7; D perhaps matches TRBD1 (6 bases). Germline lookup yields CDR1 KGHDR and CDR2 SFDVKD. Trimming stripped 4 bases from V and 0 bases from J, with 9 bases between. The CDR3 is 14 residues long. Here the CDR3 reads CATSDPGDSYEQYF. The CDR3 DNA reads TGTGCCACCAGTGACCCAGGGGACTCCTACGAGCAGTACTTC.

This clonotype was counted ten times or more. The genes are TRBV28 and TRBJ2-7; 10 nucleotides agree with TRBD1. CDR3 length: 19 residues. Germline CDR1 reads MDHEN; CDR2 reads SYDVKM. V gave up 5 bases and J gave up 3 bases; unmatched junction bases: 19. CDR3 protein: CASSAVPLLSRDRGYEQYF. The CDR3 nucleotides are TGTGCCAGCAGTGCAGTGCCGCTGCTATCCCGGGACAGGGGCTACGAGCAGTACTTC.

The chain links TRBV4-2 to TRBJ1-4; unclear D gene. V dropped 2 bases and J dropped 0 bases, with 7 bases sitting between them. CDR1 and CDR2 (germline): LGHNA, YNFKEQ. This CDR3 comprises 15 residues. The DNA of the CDR3 is TGTGCCAGCAGCCAATTTCGGACAACTAATGAAAAACTGTTTTTT. Its translation is CASSQFRTTNEKLFF.

This chain links TRBV10-2 with TRBJ1-6, with D unresolved. Germline V gene sequence: CDR1 WSHSY, CDR2 SAAADI. The CDR3 contains 13 residues. V lost 4 bases and J 10 bases, leaving 11 bases between the germline ends. This CDR3 is CASSAGKGSPLHF. CDR3 sequence (DNA): TGCGCCAGCAGTGCGGGGAAGGGATCACCCCTCCACTTT.

The rearrangement links TRBV20-1 to TRBJ2-3; D is perhaps TRBD1 or TRBD2 (5 bases each). The CDR3 covers 15 residues. Trimming cost V 0 bases and J 1 base, with 11 bases left between them. CDR1 DFQATT and CDR2 SNEGSKA come from the germline V gene (reference sequence). The CDR3 is CSARDMGRRTDTQYF. The CDR3 nucleotides read TGCAGTGCTAGAGATATGGGACGGCGCACAGATACGCAGTATTTT.

The chain is built from TRBV10-3 and TRBJ2-3, with TRBD1 matching 9 bases. Germline assignment: CDR1 ENHRY and CDR2 SYGVKD. The J segment lost 1 base and the V segment lost 8 bases, leaving 7 bases of the junction unmatched. The CDR3 is made up of 15 amino acids. CDR3 DNA: TGTGCCATCCACGGGGACAGGGACCGCACAGATACGCAGTATTTT. It specifies CAIHGDRDRTDTQYF.

This clonotype was seen many times. The rearrangement uses TRBV5-1 and TRBJ1-5; no reliable D call. CDR1 and CDR2 from the germline V gene are SGHRS and YFSETQ. This CDR3 is built from 13 residues. The ends were cut back, 4 bases at V and 3 bases at J, with 8 bases in the middle. The CDR3 nucleotides are TGCGCCAGCAGCCCCCGGCCCAATCAGCCCCAGCATTTT. This encodes CASSPRPNQPQHF.

The chain links TRBV6-1 to TRBJ2-7; 8 positions match TRBD1. CDR1 is MNHNS and CDR2 is SASEGT in the germline V gene. The J segment lost 5 bases and the V segment lost 6 bases, leaving 9 bases of the junction unmatched. CDR3 size: 14 residues. CDR3: CASSSLGQGHEQYV. CDR3 sequence (DNA): TGTGCCAGCAGCTCCTTAGGACAGGGCCACGAGCAGTACGTC.

Concerning this clonotype itself: Mismatch with germline at one junction end may stem from a read error. V usage is TRBV9 and J usage is TRBJ1-2; 7 bases are a match to TRBD1. The CDR3 extends over 13 amino acids. Germline assignment: CDR1 SGDLS and CDR2 YYNGEE. The CDR3 region has the DNA TGTGCCGGCAGCGAAGGGACAGATTATGGCTACACCTTC. It yields the protein CAGSEGTDYGYTF.

The rearrangement links TRBV19 to TRBJ2-3; TRBD2 aligns across 14 bases. V dropped 5 bases and J dropped 4; count of bases not matched to a gene: 2. Looked up from germline, CDR1 is LNHDA and CDR2 is SQIVND (reference sequence). There are 15 residues in the CDR3. The CDR3 DNA is TGTGCCAGTAGTCCGGGACTAGCGGGAGCAGATACGCAGTATTTT. Translation: CASSPGLAGADTQYF.

The J gene is TRBJ1-5, the V gene TRBV3-1; D remains unclear. V was trimmed by 3 bases and J by 5 bases, leaving 11 bases between them. CDR1 and CDR2 (germline): LGHDT, YNNKEL (reference sequence). The CDR3 spans 14 residues. For the CDR3, the DNA is TGTGCCAGCAGCCAGGGCCCCGTATATCAGCCCCAGCATTTT. Translation: CASSQGPVYQPQHF.

There are many counts of this clonotype. The J gene is TRBJ2-3, the V gene TRBV12-3 or TRBV12-4; D remains ambiguous. V was cut by 3 bases and J by 0 bases, with 7 bases left in between. The CDR3 covers 14 residues. CDR3 sequence: CASSFLASTDTQYF. In DNA form, the CDR3 reads TGTGCCAGCAGTTTTTTGGCTAGCACAGATACGCAGTATTTT.

This clonotype was counted at least ten times. The CDR3 region has the DNA TGTGCCAGTAGAGGACTAGCGGCGAACACCGGGGAGCTGTTTTTT. This translates into CASRGLAANTGELFF. V is TRBV19 and J is TRBJ2-2; 10 bases line up with TRBD2. Germline CDR1 LNHDA, CDR2 SQIVND (reference sequence). The CDR3 has 15 amino acids. Trimming removed 6 bases from V and 0 bases from J; junction bases left unmatched: 1.

Of note for this clonotype: This is likely a read error, given that the CDR3 carries no conserved phenylalanine or tryptophan at its end. The chain is built from TRBV5-1 and TRBJ1-2; D is perhaps TRBD1 (5 bases). The length of the CDR3 is 13 residues. The germline V gene has CDR1 SGHRS and CDR2 YFSETQ. The V and J ends lost 4 bases and 8 bases respectively, with 15 bases between them. CDR3 region: CASSLSAGKGYTL. The CDR3 nucleotides read TGCGCCAGCAGCCTTAGCGCAGGGAAGGGCTACACCCTC.